These 27 T cell receptor beta chains originate from one sample sequenced in a study of shared clonotypes between healthy human individuals. The data were produced by immunoSEQ multiplex PCR, yet TCRdb's version contains in-frame clones alone and is incomplete. The sample lists about 2.4 million clones, approximately 94% seen once, with 0.36% in the top ten. Sequenced input: naive CD4+ T cells from PBMCs. Subset denoted: CD45RA+ positively selected. Receptors originate from a man between 18 and 35 years old in good health. Some clones in this sample may be carry-over from other donors' samples.

The chain links TRBV18 to TRBJ2-6; D is ambiguous. Trimming shortened V by 2 bases and J by 0 bases, and 8 bases separated the two germline ends. The CDR3 loop spans 16 amino acids. CDR1 is KGHSH, CDR2 LQKENI, per germline. Here the CDR3 DNA reads TGTGCCAGCTCACCAGTCGTCCCCTCTGGGGCCAACGTCCTGACTTTC. It encodes CASSPVVPSGANVLTF.

The chain joins TRBV28 to TRBJ2-5; 14 bases match TRBD2. V gave up 7 bases and J gave up 2 bases; unmatched junction bases: 9. The CDR3 totals 17 residues. Germline loops: CDR1 MDHEN, CDR2 SYDVKM. The CDR3 is CASKQTSGRVRQETQYF. The CDR3 DNA reads as TGTGCCAGCAAACAGACTAGCGGGAGGGTCAGGCAAGAGACCCAGTACTTC.

This rearrangement joins TRBV6-6 to TRBJ2-1, with a weak D call TRBD2 (5 bases). CDR1 and CDR2 from the germline V gene are MNHNY and SVGAGI (reference sequence). Trimming removed 6 bases at V and 0 bases at J, with 12 bases between. The CDR3 runs 15 residues. Here the CDR3 DNA reads TGTGCCAGCAGACCGACTGGGAGCTCCTACAATGAGCAGTTCTTC. The encoded protein is CASRPTGSSYNEQFF.

The CDR3 is CASSSYGGRGETQYF. As DNA, the CDR3 is TGCGCCAGCAGCTCGTACGGGGGACGGGGAGAGACCCAGTACTTC. V gene TRBV5-1 combines with J gene TRBJ2-5, with D tentatively TRBD2 (6 bases). The germline V and J ends were trimmed by 3 bases and 4 bases, with 16 bases remaining between them. The length of the CDR3 is 15 residues. Germline V lookup: CDR1 SGHRS, CDR2 YFSETQ.

The chain joins TRBV19 to TRBJ1-2; D remains ambiguous. Trimming cost V 6 bases and J 5 bases, with 13 bases left between them. The germline V gene encodes CDR1 LNHDA and CDR2 SQIVND (reference sequence). The CDR3 spans 13 residues. As DNA, the CDR3 is TGTGCCAGTAGCCCCCCGAGTGGTTATGGCTACACCTTC. Its protein product is CASSPPSGYGYTF.

This clone was seen once. The rearrangement uses TRBV19 and TRBJ2-3; perhaps TRBD1 as D (5 bases). V lost 10 bases, J lost 0 bases, and 17 bases lay in between. Germline V gene sequence: CDR1 LNHDA, CDR2 SQIVND (reference sequence). The CDR3 runs 15 residues. As DNA, the CDR3 is TGTGCCACCCAAGAAGGGGCTTTTAGCACAGATACGCAGTATTTT. Its protein product is CATQEGAFSTDTQYF.

Concerning this clone itself: This specimen includes other DNA sequences encoding the same CDR3. The rearrangement uses TRBV2 and TRBJ2-2, with 10 positions matching TRBD2. The germline V gene has CDR1 SNHLY and CDR2 FYNNEI. This CDR3 contains 15 residues. V shed 7 bases, J shed 0 bases, and the junction held 2 bases outside the gene matches. The CDR3 DNA reads as TGTGCCAGCACAGGGACTAGCGCGAACACCGGGGAGCTGTTTTTT. Encoded protein: CASTGTSANTGELFF. Combining the CDR3 with reference TRBV2 and TRBJ2-2 gives the whole variable domain EPEVTQTPSHQVTQMGQEVILRCVPISNHLYFYWYRQILGQKVEFLVSFYNNEISEKSEIFDDQFSVERPDGSNFTLKIRSTKLEDSAMYFCASTGTSANTGELFFGEGSRLTVL.

In this sample, this clone turned up once. This chain connects TRBV11-2 to TRBJ2-7, with 9 positions matching TRBD2. The CDR3 covers 18 residues. V gave up 2 bases and J gave up 12 bases; unmatched junction bases: 23. Germline-derived CDR1 and CDR2 are SGHAT and FQNNGV. The CDR3 here is CASSLLPPGGVAGATGYF. The CDR3 DNA reads TGTGCCAGCAGCTTATTACCTCCCGGGGGGGTAGCGGGAGCGACGGGGTACTTC. Using reference TRBV11-2 and TRBJ2-7 for the parts outside the CDR3, the full variable domain is EAGVAQSPRYKIIEKRQSVAFWCNPISGHATLYWYQQILGQGPKLLIQFQNNGVVDDSQLPKDRFSAERLKGVDSTLKIQPAKLEDSAVYLCASSLLPPGGVAGATGYFGPGTRLTVT.

This chain uses TRBV5-1 with TRBJ2-1, with 11 bases aligning to TRBD2. The CDR3 is 18 residues long. The junction had 8 bases not matched to a gene; V was cut back by 3 bases and J by 0 bases. Germline CDR1 and CDR2: SGHRS and YFSETQ. The CDR3 nucleotides read TGCGCCAGCAGCTCCGGGACTAGCGGACGCAACTCCTACAATGAGCAGTTCTTC. Translated: CASSSGTSGRNSYNEQFF.

This rearrangement joins TRBV5-4 to TRBJ2-7; D not certain. This CDR3 has 13 amino acids. CDR1 and CDR2 (germline): SGHNT, YYREEE (reference sequence). Trimming removed 4 bases at V and 2 bases at J, with 10 bases between. CDR3 protein: CASSKTVPYEQYF. CDR3 nucleotides: TGTGCCAGCAGCAAAACAGTGCCCTACGAGCAGTACTTC. Complete variable domain (other parts from reference TRBV5-4 and TRBJ2-7): ETGVTQSPTHLIKTRGQQVTLRCSSQSGHNTVSWYQQALGQGPQFIFQYYREEENGRGNFPPRFSGLQFPNYSSELNVNALELDDSALYLCASSKTVPYEQYFGPGTRLTVT.

The gene calls are TRBV29-1 and TRBJ2-7, with D perhaps matching TRBD1 or TRBD2 (5 bases each). CDR3 length: 11 amino acids. Germline CDR1 reads SQVTM; CDR2 reads ANQGSEA. The V end lost 8 bases, the J end lost 6 bases, and 14 bases lay between the germline ends. CDR3 loop: CSFNMGREQYF. DNA of the CDR3: TGCAGCTTTAACATGGGACGCGAGCAGTACTTC.

This clone was recorded only once. The chain recombines TRBV18 with TRBJ2-1; the D is unclear. The CDR3 totals 12 residues. V shed 2 bases and J shed 14 bases, with 13 bases lying between them. CDR1 and CDR2 (germline): KGHSH, LQKENI. In nucleotides, the CDR3 is TGTGCCAGCTCACCAAGGATCCCCGAGGAGTTCTTC. Translating it yields CASSPRIPEEFF.

About this clone: The sample carries other DNA sequences with the same CDR3. This chain uses TRBV9 with TRBJ2-1; D could derive from TRBD1 or TRBD2 (5 bases each). Germline loops: CDR1 SGDLS, CDR2 YYNGEE. CDR3 length: 13 amino acids. Between the trimmed V and J ends, which lost 0 bases and 7 bases, there was a span of 8 bases. The CDR3 loop is CASSVGWGNEQFF. CDR3 nucleotides: TGTGCCAGCAGCGTAGGTTGGGGGAATGAGCAGTTCTTC.

This chain connects TRBV6-5 to TRBJ2-7; TRBD1 matches 9 bases. The J segment lost 6 bases and the V segment lost 2 bases, leaving 8 bases of the junction unmatched. The CDR3 spans 15 residues. The V gene's germline CDR1 is MNHEY and CDR2 SVGAGI. Here the CDR3 DNA reads TGTGCCAGCAGTTACCGCCGGGACAGGGATCGCGAGCAGTACTTC. Translated: CASSYRRDRDREQYF.

CDR3 loop: CASSIAHRLYEQYF. CDR3 DNA sequence: TGTGCCAGTAGTATAGCCCACAGACTCTACGAGCAGTACTTC. The gene calls are TRBV19 and TRBJ2-7, with no clear D. CDR1 LNHDA and CDR2 SQIVND come from the germline V gene (reference sequence). CDR3 size: 14 residues. V gave up 1 base and J gave up 3 bases, with 10 bases separating them.

As for this clone: Other DNA sequences in this specimen translate into the identical CDR3. The chain links TRBV9 to TRBJ2-7; D is ambiguous. The CDR3 has 14 residues. Per germline, CDR1 SGDLS and CDR2 YYNGEE. Between the trimmed V and J ends, which lost 2 bases and 2 bases, there was a span of 11 bases. The CDR3 sequence is CASSVGPTTYEQYF. The CDR3 DNA reads TGTGCCAGCAGCGTGGGCCCAACTACCTACGAGCAGTACTTC.

The V and J genes are TRBV6-6 and TRBJ2-7; TRBD1 matches 8 bases. V trimming: 5 bases; J trimming: 6 bases; junction bases outside the gene matches: 9. Per the germline V gene, CDR1 is MNHNY and CDR2 is SVGAGI (reference sequence). The CDR3 runs to 14 residues. This CDR3 reads CASSNGQGLAEQYF. Here the CDR3 DNA reads TGTGCCAGCAGTAACGGACAGGGCCTCGCCGAGCAGTACTTC.

The chain couples TRBV6-4 to TRBJ2-3, with D perhaps TRBD2 (7 bases). This CDR3 has 14 amino acids. Deletions cut 6 bases from V and 3 bases from J, with 13 bases between. The germline V gene has CDR1 MRHNA and CDR2 SNTAGT. The CDR3 reads CASSAAGATDTQYF. For the CDR3, the DNA is TGTGCCAGCAGCGCCGCGGGGGCGACAGATACGCAGTATTTT.

The chain is built from TRBV6-5 and TRBJ2-7; TRBD2 matches at 8 bases. With V trimmed by 6 bases and J by 1 base, 5 bases remained unmatched. Germline lookup yields CDR1 MNHEY and CDR2 SVGAGI. The CDR3 runs 14 residues. CDR3 region: CASRGSGGSYEQYF. For the CDR3, the DNA is TGTGCCAGCAGAGGTTCGGGAGGGTCCTACGAGCAGTACTTC.

The chain joins TRBV28 to TRBJ1-4, with a possible D match to TRBD1 (5 bases). The CDR3 is made up of 14 amino acids. Germline CDR1 reads MDHEN; CDR2 reads SYDVKM. V lost 8 bases and J 7 bases, leaving 17 bases between the germline ends. CDR3 protein: CASGLLRGGEKLFF. The CDR3 DNA reads as TGTGCCAGCGGATTATTACGGGGGGGTGAAAAACTGTTTTTT.

The chain employs TRBV25-1 and TRBJ2-5; 7 bases match TRBD1. With 3 bases clipped from V and 5 bases from J, the junction kept 9 bases outside the gene matches. Looked up from germline, CDR1 is MGHDK and CDR2 is SYGVNS. This CDR3 spans 15 amino acids. The CDR3 coding sequence is TGTGCCAGCAGTGATTGGTCAGGGGGACGGGAGACCCAGTACTTC. Amino acid sequence: CASSDWSGGRETQYF.

J is TRBJ2-5 and V is TRBV18, with D uncertain. Germline loops: CDR1 KGHSH, CDR2 LQKENI. The CDR3 extends over 14 amino acids. The germline V and J ends were trimmed by 2 bases and 0 bases, with 7 bases remaining between them. The CDR3 nucleotides read TGTGCCAGCTCACCAACAATCGACCAAGAGACCCAGTACTTC. This codes for CASSPTIDQETQYF.

The J gene is TRBJ1-1, the V gene TRBV18; a weak D match, TRBD1 (6 bases). CDR3 size: 14 residues. Germline V gene lookup returns CDR1 KGHSH and CDR2 LQKENI. V was clipped by 6 bases and J by 3 bases, with 14 bases between them. The CDR3 region has the DNA TGTGCCAGCTCCCGAGGGGGATTGGACACTGAAGCTTTCTTT. Amino acids: CASSRGGLDTEAFF.

CDR3 sequence: CASSQDFRGNNEQFF. The CDR3 nucleotides are TGCGCCAGCAGCCAAGATTTTCGCGGAAACAATGAGCAGTTCTTC. The chain links TRBV4-1 to TRBJ2-1; D gene unclear. Trimming pared 0 bases from V and 5 bases from J, leaving 11 bases between. Germline V lookup: CDR1 MGHRA, CDR2 YSYEKL. The CDR3 contains 15 residues.

Comments on this clone: The same CDR3 is also encoded by other DNA sequences in this sample. The chain recombines TRBV5-1 with TRBJ1-6, with 7 nucleotides matching TRBD1. Germline V gives CDR1 SGHRS, CDR2 YFSETQ. The CDR3 runs 14 residues. V was clipped by 4 bases and J by 7 bases; unmatched bases: 5. As DNA, the CDR3 is TGCGCCAGCAGCCCGGGACAGTACAATTCACCCCTCCACTTT. Translating it yields CASSPGQYNSPLHF.

This clone was detected only once. The chain carries TRBV7-2 and TRBJ1-2; tentative D call: TRBD1 (5 bases). CDR3 length: 15 amino acids. Germline lookup yields CDR1 SGHTA and CDR2 FQGNSA. With 1 base removed from V and 4 bases from J, the gap between germline ends came to 13 bases. CDR3 region: CASSLGGGSVYGYTF. CDR3 DNA: TGTGCCAGCAGCTTAGGTGGGGGGTCCGTCTATGGCTACACCTTC.

This chain joins TRBV29-1 and TRBJ1-5, with D hard to call. The CDR3 is 13 amino acids. V gave up 0 bases and J gave up 2 bases, with 5 bases separating them. Germline loops: CDR1 SQVTM, CDR2 ANQGSEA. The chain's CDR3 is CSVEESGNQPQHF. The CDR3 DNA is TGCAGCGTTGAAGAGTCGGGCAATCAGCCCCAGCATTTT.